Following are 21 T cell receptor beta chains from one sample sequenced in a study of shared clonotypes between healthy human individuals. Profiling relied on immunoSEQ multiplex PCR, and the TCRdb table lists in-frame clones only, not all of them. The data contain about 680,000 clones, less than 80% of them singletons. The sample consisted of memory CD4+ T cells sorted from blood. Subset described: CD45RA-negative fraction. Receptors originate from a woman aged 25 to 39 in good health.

The DNA of the CDR3 is TGTGCCAGCAGCTTGGCCGCGGGAGGGCACACCGGGGAGCTGTTTTTT. It translates to CASSLAAGGHTGELFF. V is TRBV5-4 and J is TRBJ2-2; 9 positions match TRBD2. The CDR3 loop spans 16 amino acids. Germline CDR1 SGHNT, CDR2 YYREEE (reference sequence). V trimming: 0 bases; J trimming: 3 bases; junction bases outside the gene matches: 3.

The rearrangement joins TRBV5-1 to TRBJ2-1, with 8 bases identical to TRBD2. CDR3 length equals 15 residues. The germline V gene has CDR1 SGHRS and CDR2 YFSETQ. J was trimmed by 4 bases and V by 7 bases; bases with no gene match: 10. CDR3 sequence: CASVRLAGSYNEQFF. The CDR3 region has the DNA TGCGCCAGCGTAAGATTAGCGGGGAGTTACAATGAGCAGTTCTTC.

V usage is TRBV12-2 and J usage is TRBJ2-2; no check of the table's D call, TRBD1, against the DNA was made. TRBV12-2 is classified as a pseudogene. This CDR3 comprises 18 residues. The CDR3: CASRRPAGWLVCAGELFF. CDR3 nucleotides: TGTGCAAGTCGCCGCCCCGCAGGCTGGTTAGTTTGTGCCGGGGAGCTGTTTTTT.

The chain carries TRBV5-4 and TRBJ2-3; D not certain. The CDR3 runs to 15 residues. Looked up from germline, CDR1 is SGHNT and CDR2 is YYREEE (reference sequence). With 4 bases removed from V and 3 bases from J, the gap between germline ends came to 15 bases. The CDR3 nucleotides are TGTGCCAGCAGCGCATACTACCACCCGACAGATACGCAGTATTTT. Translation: CASSAYYHPTDTQYF.

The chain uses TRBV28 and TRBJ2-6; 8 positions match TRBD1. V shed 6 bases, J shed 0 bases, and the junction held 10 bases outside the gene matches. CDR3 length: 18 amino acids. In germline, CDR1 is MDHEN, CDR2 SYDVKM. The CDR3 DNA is TGTGCCAGCAGGTATGGGACAGGTGCTGACTCTGGGGCCAACGTCCTGACTTTC. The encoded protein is CASRYGTGADSGANVLTF.

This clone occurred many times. The CDR3: CASSGIGNRNTIYF. CDR3 coding DNA: TGTGCCAGCAGTGGAATCGGAAACCGAAACACCATATATTTT. This chain links TRBV25-1 with TRBJ1-3; D gene unclear. CDR1 is MGHDK, CDR2 SYGVNS, per germline. The V gene lost 4 bases and the J gene lost 5 bases, with 12 bases spanning the gap. This CDR3 has 14 residues.

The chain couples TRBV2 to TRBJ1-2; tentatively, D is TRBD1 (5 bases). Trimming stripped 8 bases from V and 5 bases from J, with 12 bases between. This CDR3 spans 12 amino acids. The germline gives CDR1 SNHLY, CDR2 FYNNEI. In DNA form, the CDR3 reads TGTGCCAGCCGACTGGCAGGGTATGGCTACACCTTC. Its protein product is CASRLAGYGYTF.

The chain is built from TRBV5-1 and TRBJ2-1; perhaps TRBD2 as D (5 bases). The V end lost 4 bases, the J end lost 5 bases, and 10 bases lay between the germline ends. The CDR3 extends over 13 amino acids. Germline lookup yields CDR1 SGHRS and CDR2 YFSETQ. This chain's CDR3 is CASSKAVNNEQFF. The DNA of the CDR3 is TGCGCCAGCAGCAAAGCGGTAAACAATGAGCAGTTCTTC. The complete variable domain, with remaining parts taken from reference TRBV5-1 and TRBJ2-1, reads KAGVTQTPRYLIKTRGQQVTLSCSPISGHRSVSWYQQTPGQGLQFLFEYFSETQRNKGNFPGRFSGRQFSNSRSEMNVSTLELGDSALYLCASSKAVNNEQFFGPGTRLTVL.

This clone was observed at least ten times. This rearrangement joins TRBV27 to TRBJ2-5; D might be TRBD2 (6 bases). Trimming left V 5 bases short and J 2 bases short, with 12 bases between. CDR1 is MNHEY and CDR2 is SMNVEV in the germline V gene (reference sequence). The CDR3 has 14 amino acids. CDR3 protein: CASSTQSGQETQYF. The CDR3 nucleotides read TGTGCCAGCAGTACGCAGAGCGGGCAAGAGACCCAGTACTTC.

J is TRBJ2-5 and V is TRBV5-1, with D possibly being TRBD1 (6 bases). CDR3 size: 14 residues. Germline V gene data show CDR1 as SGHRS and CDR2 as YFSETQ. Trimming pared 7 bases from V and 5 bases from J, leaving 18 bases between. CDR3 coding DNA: TGCGCCAGCGGCGAAAACAGGGCCAGGGAGACCCAGTACTTC. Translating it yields CASGENRARETQYF.

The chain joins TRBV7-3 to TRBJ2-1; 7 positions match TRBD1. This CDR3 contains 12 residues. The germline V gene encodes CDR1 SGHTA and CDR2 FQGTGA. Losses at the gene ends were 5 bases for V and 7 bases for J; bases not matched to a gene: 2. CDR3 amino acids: CASSPQGNEQFF. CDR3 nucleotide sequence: TGTGCCAGCAGCCCACAGGGGAATGAGCAGTTCTTC.

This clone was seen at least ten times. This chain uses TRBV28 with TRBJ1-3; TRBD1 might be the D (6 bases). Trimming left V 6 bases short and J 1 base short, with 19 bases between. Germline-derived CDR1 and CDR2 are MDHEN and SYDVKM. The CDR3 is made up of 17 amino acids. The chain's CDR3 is CASSPPRSGASGNTIYF. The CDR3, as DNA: TGTGCCAGCAGCCCCCCCCGTTCAGGGGCTTCTGGAAACACCATATATTTT.

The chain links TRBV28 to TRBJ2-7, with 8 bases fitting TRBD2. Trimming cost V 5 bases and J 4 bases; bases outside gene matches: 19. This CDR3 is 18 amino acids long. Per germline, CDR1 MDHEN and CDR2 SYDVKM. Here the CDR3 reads CASSPDMGHGGGLYEQYF. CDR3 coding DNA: TGTGCCAGCAGTCCCGATATGGGCCACGGGGGGGGGCTGTACGAGCAGTACTTC.

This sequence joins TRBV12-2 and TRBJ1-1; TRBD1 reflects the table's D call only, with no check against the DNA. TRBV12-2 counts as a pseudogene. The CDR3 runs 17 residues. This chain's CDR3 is CASRSRRDREGSTEAFF. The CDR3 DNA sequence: TGTGCAAGTCGCTCCCGAAGGGACAGGGAAGGGAGCACTGAAGCTTTCTTT.

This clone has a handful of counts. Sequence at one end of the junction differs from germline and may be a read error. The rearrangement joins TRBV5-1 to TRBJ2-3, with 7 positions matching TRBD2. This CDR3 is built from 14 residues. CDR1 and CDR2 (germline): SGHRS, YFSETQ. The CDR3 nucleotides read TGCGCCAGCAGATTGGCTAGCGGTCCAGATACGCAGTATTTT. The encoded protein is CASRLASGPDTQYF.

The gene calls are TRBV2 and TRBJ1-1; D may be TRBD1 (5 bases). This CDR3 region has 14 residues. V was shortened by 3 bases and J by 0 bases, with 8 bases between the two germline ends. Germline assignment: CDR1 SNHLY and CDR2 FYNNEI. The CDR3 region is CASSESGLNTEAFF. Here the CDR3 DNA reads TGTGCCAGCAGTGAGTCAGGGTTGAACACTGAAGCTTTCTTT. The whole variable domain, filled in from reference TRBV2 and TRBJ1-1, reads EPEVTQTPSHQVTQMGQEVILRCVPISNHLYFYWYRQILGQKVEFLVSFYNNEISEKSEIFDDQFSVERPDGSNFTLKIRSTKLEDSAMYFCASSESGLNTEAFFGQGTRLTVV.

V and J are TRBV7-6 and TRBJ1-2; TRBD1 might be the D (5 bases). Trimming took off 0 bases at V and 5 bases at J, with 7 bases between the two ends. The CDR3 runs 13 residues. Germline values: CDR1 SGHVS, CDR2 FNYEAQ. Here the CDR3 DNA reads TGTGCCAGCAGCTTAGCTGGGGGGTATGGCTACACCTTC. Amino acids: CASSLAGGYGYTF.

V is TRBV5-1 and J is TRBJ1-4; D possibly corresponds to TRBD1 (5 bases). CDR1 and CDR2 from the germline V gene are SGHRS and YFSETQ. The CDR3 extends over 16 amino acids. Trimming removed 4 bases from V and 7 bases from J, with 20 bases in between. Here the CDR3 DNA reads TGCGCCAGCAGCCCGGAAGGTAGGGGCTCGGTTGAAAAACTGTTTTTT. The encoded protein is CASSPEGRGSVEKLFF.

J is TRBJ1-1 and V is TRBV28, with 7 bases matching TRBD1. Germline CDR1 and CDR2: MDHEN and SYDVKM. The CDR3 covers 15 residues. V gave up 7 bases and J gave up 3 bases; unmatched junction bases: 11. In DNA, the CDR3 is TGTGCCAGCACCCAGGGGGGGGAAGGGGACACTGAAGCTTTCTTT. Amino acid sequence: CASTQGGEGDTEAFF.

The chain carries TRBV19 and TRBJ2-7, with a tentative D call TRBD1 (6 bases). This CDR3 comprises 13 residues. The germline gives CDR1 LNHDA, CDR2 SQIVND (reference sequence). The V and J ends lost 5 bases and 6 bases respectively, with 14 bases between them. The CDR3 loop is CASSENTGSEQYF. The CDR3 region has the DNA TGTGCCAGTAGTGAAAATACAGGGTCCGAGCAGTACTTC.

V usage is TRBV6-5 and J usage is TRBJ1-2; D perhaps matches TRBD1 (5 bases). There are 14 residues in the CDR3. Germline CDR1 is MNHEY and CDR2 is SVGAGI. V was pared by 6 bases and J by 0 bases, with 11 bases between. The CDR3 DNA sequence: TGTGCCAGCAGACGAGGGGTGTCTAACTATGGCTACACCTTC. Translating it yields CASRRGVSNYGYTF.